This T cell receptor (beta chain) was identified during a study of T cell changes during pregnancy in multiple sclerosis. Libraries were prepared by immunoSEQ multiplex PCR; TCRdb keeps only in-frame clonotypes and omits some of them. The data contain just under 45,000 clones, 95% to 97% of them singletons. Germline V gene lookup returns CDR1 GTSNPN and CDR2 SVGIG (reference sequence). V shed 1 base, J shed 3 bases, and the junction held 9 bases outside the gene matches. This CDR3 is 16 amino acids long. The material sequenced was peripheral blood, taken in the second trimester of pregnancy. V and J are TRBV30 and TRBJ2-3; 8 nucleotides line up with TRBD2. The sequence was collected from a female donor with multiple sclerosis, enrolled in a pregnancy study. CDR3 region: CAWSGVAGGGTDTQYF. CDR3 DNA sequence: TGTGCCTGGAGTGGCGTGGCGGGAGGAGGTACAGATACGCAGTATTTT.